The present T cell receptor beta chain was sequenced within a study of blood T cells in healthy people across ages. The second PCR ran roughly 6 to 11 cycles with a sample-barcoded 5' primer and J-beta primers. A template-switch adaptor with 12 random nucleotides tagged each cDNA molecule. TCRdb re-called the 5' RACE reads through MiXCR, storing one row per CDR3 protein. The table shows over 600,000 distinct CDR3 sequences, with 35% to 50% occurring only once. Each sample had at least 6 million PBMCs isolated. Total RNA, at least 5 micrograms per sample, was extracted from PBMCs. The CDR3 consists of 16 residues. Germline values: CDR1 DFQATT, CDR2 SNEGSKA (reference sequence). J was trimmed by 7 bases and V by 0 bases; bases with no gene match: 15. Points on this clonotype: The target antigen is unknown.

Study-level results: Naive CD4+ cell counts and diversity both ran higher in long-lived than in aged donors.

This TCR was sampled from an elderly man in good health. The sample comprised blood. The chain joins TRBV20-1 to TRBJ2-7; 7 bases agree with TRBD2. As DNA, the CDR3 is TGCAGTGCTAGAGATCGAGCGGGAAGCTCCTACAATGAGCAGTACTTC. The encoded protein is CSARDRAGSSYNEQYF.